A single sample gave rise to the 14 T cell receptor beta chains below, sequenced in a study of cytomegalovirus exposure and HLA in healthy donors. It was with 60 Vbeta and 13 Jbeta primers that the PCR ran. This table comes from immunoSEQ multiplex PCR, and its TCRdb copy is limited to in-frame clones, with some not included. The sample holds more than 95,000 clones, around 80% seen once. Material for sequencing was PBMCs. Receptors originate from a man aged 25 to 40 in good health and CMV-seronegative.

The rearrangement uses TRBV30 and TRBJ1-2, with D tentatively TRBD1 (6 bases). V dropped 6 bases and J dropped 3 bases, with 11 bases sitting between them. This CDR3 is 12 amino acids long. Germline V lookup: CDR1 GTSNPN, CDR2 SVGIG (reference sequence). CDR3 in DNA: TGTGCCTGTCGGGACATGGACTATGGCTACACCTTC. Translating gives CACRDMDYGYTF.

The chain uses TRBV4-1 and TRBJ2-5, with D perhaps matching TRBD2 (5 bases). Germline CDR1 MGHRA, CDR2 YSYEKL. Between the trimmed V and J ends, which lost 3 bases and 5 bases, there was a span of 16 bases. The CDR3 totals 15 residues. The CDR3 here is CASSHSVAGVETQYF. CDR3 in DNA: TGCGCCAGCAGCCATAGCGTCGCCGGCGTGGAGACCCAGTACTTC.

The chain has TRBV7-2 and TRBJ1-2, with 9 bases aligning to TRBD1. CDR1 and CDR2 from the germline V gene are SGHTA and FQGNSA. There are 15 residues in the CDR3. The junction had 7 bases not matched to a gene; V was cut back by 4 bases and J by 4 bases. Written as DNA, the CDR3 is TGTGCCAGCAGCTCACCGGGACAGGGAGCCTATGGCTACACCTTC. Protein product: CASSSPGQGAYGYTF.

This clone was picked up one time. The rearrangement links TRBV9 to TRBJ2-1; unclear D gene. Trimming stripped 4 bases from V and 8 bases from J, with 7 bases between. The CDR3 totals 11 residues. The germline V gene has CDR1 SGDLS and CDR2 YYNGEE. For the CDR3, the DNA is TGTGCCAGCAGCCGCACGGATGAGCAGTTCTTC. Translated, it gives CASSRTDEQFF.

The V gene is TRBV5-6, the J gene TRBJ1-6; D unresolved. V was cut by 1 base and J by 2 bases, with 7 bases left in between. This CDR3 spans 15 amino acids. From germline, CDR1 is SGHDT and CDR2 YYEEEE. The chain's CDR3 is CASSLFQAYNSPLHF. CDR3 bases: TGTGCCAGCAGCTTGTTCCAGGCCTATAATTCACCCCTCCACTTT.

This chain links TRBV28 with TRBJ2-7; 7 bases map to TRBD1. The germline gives CDR1 MDHEN, CDR2 SYDVKM. CDR3 size: 15 residues. V lost 6 bases, J lost 1 base, and 9 bases stayed unmatched. The CDR3 reads CASSDRAVRSYEQYF. CDR3 bases: TGTGCCAGCAGCGACAGGGCGGTGAGGTCCTACGAGCAGTACTTC.

The J gene is TRBJ2-1, the V gene TRBV19; TRBD2 might be the D (5 bases). Germline assignment: CDR1 LNHDA and CDR2 SQIVND (reference sequence). Trimming stripped 1 base from V and 10 bases from J, with 17 bases between. The CDR3 has 15 amino acids. The CDR3 loop is CASSIAGLKGWEQFF. The CDR3 DNA sequence: TGTGCCAGTAGTATAGCGGGGTTGAAGGGCTGGGAGCAGTTCTTC.

The chain is built from TRBV6-4 and TRBJ2-3, with 8 positions matching TRBD2. Per the germline V gene, CDR1 is MRHNA and CDR2 is SNTAGT. Trimming removed 10 bases from V and 2 bases from J; junction bases left unmatched: 14. The CDR3 has 16 amino acids. In DNA, the CDR3 is TGTGCCACTAAACCAAAACTAGCGGCAGACACAGATACGCAGTATTTT. It translates to CATKPKLAADTDTQYF.

This clone showed up just once. CDR3 DNA sequence: TGTGCCAGCAGCCTGCTCGGCAGAGGCCCTTATGGCTACACCTTC. It is translated as CASSLLGRGPYGYTF. The chain carries TRBV28 and TRBJ1-2; D gene ambiguous. With 6 bases removed from V and 5 bases from J, the gap between germline ends came to 19 bases. The germline CDR1 and CDR2 sequences are MDHEN and SYDVKM. The CDR3 loop spans 15 amino acids.

The CDR3, as DNA: TGCGCCAGCAGCTGGGGCTGGACTAGCAGTGACAATGAGCAGTTCTTC. Amino acid sequence: CASSWGWTSSDNEQFF. This chain connects TRBV5-1 to TRBJ2-1, with 8 positions matching TRBD2. Trimming took 3 bases from V and 5 from J; bases not matched to a gene: 10. The length of the CDR3 is 16 residues. Germline values: CDR1 SGHRS, CDR2 YFSETQ.

This chain joins TRBV9 and TRBJ1-1, with D maybe TRBD1 (5 bases). Looked up from germline, CDR1 is SGDLS and CDR2 is YYNGEE. The CDR3 is 14 residues long. The V gene lost 0 bases and the J gene lost 5 bases, with 11 bases spanning the gap. The CDR3 is CASSVEGAGTEAFF. The DNA of the CDR3 is TGTGCCAGCAGCGTAGAAGGGGCGGGAACTGAAGCTTTCTTT.

The gene calls are TRBV6-1 and TRBJ2-3, with 14 bases that match TRBD2. V was clipped by 4 bases and J by 4 bases; unmatched bases: 1. The germline gives CDR1 MNHNS, CDR2 SASEGT. The CDR3 has 15 amino acids. CDR3 region: CASSGTSGGPDTQYF. CDR3 nucleotides: TGTGCCAGCAGTGGGACTAGCGGGGGGCCAGATACGCAGTATTTT.

This clone appeared a few times. The V gene is TRBV27, the J gene TRBJ1-1; TRBD1 aligns across 8 bases. CDR1 is MNHEY, CDR2 SMNVEV, per germline (reference sequence). V gave up 5 bases and J gave up 1 base; unmatched junction bases: 6. CDR3 length: 15 amino acids. CDR3 coding DNA: TGTGCCAGCAGTCCCCACGGGACAGGGAACACTGAAGCTTTCTTT. This gives the protein CASSPHGTGNTEAFF.

This chain connects TRBV7-3 to TRBJ2-1, with 11 bases that match TRBD2. The CDR3 has 15 residues. J lost 8 bases, V lost 4 bases, and 7 bases had no gene match. Germline V lookup: CDR1 SGHTA, CDR2 FQGTGA. CDR3 sequence (DNA): TGTGCCAGCAGCTCGGGACTAGCGGCCCGAGATGAGCAGTTCTTC. Translation gives CASSSGLAARDEQFF.